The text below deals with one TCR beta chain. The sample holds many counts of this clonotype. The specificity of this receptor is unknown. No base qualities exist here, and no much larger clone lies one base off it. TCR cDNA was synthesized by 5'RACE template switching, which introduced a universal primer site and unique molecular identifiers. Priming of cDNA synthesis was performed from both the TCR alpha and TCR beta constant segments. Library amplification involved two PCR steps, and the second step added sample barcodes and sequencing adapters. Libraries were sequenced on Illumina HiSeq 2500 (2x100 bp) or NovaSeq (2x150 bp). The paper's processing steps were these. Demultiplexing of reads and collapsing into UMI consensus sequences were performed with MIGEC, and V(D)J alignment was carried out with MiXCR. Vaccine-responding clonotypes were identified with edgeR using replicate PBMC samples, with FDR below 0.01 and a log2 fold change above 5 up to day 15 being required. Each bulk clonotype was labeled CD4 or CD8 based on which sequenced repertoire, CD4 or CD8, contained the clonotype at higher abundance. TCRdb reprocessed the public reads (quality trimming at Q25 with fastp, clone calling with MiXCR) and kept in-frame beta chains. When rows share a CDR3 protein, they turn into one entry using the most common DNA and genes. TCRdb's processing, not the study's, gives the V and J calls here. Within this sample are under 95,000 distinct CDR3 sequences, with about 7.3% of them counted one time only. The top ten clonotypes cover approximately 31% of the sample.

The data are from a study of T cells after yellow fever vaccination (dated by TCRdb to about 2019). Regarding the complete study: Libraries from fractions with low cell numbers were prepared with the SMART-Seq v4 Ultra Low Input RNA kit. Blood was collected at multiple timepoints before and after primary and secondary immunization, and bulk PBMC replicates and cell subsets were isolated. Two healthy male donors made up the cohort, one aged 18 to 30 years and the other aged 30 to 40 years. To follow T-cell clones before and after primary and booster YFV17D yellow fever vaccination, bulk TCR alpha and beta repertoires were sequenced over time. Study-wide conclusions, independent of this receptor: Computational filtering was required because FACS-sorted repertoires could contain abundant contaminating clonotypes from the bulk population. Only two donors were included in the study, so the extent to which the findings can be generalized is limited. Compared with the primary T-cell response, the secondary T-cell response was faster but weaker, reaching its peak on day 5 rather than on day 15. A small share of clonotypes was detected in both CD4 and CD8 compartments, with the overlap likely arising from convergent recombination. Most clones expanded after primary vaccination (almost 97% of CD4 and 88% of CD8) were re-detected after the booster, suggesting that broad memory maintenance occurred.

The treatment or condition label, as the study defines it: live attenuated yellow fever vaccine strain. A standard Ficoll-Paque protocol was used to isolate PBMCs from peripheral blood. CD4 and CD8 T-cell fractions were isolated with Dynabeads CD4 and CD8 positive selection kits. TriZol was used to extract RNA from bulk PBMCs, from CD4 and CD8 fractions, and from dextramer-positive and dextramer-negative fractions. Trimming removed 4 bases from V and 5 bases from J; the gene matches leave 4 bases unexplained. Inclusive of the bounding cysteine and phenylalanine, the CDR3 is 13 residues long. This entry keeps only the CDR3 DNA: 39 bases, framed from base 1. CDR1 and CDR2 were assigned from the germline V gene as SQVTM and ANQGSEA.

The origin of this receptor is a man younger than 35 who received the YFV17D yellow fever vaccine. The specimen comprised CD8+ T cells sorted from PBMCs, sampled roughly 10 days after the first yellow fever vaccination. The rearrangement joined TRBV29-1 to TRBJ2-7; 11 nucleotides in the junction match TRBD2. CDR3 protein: CSVVAGGPHEQYF. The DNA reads TGCAGCGTTGTAGCGGGGGGGCCCCACGAGCAGTACTTC.